This T cell receptor beta chain was sequenced during a study of CD8 T cells in ankylosing spondylitis. General study points: Before this, some motif variants had been reported in reactive arthritis synovial fluid and blood. As reported, disease-linked clones showed significant enrichment in matched ankylosing spondylitis synovial fluid.

There are a few counts of this clonotype. The antigen remains undetermined. V lost 7 bases to trimming and J lost 6 bases, with 19 bases between them. The CDR3 is made up of 15 amino acids. By quantitative 5'-RACE with molecular barcodes, the TCR beta libraries were made. TCRdb recomputed calls from the 5' RACE reads with MiXCR, one row per CDR3 protein. The sample carries about 64,000 distinct CDR3 sequences, about 6.2% recorded once. The sequenced sample was synovial fluid, either unsorted or a sorted T cell fraction (not recorded which). The TCR was taken from a male donor with ankylosing spondylitis. The rearrangement uses TRBV12-3 or TRBV12-4 and TRBJ2-1; TRBD2 might be the D (5 bases). The CDR3: CASTEGEGSGNEQFF. CDR3 nucleotides: TGTGCCAGCACCGAAGGAGAGGGTTCGGGCAATGAGCAGTTCTTC.